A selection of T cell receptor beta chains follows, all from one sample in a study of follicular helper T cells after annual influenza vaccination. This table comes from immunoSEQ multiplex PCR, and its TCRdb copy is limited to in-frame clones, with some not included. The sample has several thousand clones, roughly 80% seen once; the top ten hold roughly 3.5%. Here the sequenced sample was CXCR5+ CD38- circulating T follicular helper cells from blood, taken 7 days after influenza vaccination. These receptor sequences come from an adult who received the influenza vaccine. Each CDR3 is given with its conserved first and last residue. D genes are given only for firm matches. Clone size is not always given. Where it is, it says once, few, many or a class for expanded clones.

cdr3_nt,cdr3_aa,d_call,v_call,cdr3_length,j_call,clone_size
TGTGCCAGCAGACGGACAGTGGGGGAACAGCCCCAGCATTTT,CASRRTVGEQPQHF,.,TRBV27,14,TRBJ1-5,few
TGTGCCAGCAGCCAAGATTCATGGGGGAGCTCCTATAATTCACCCCTCCACTTT,CASSQDSWGSSYNSPLHF,.,TRBV4-2,18,TRBJ1-6,few
TGCGCCAGCAGCTTGGCGGGGACGATCTCTGAGACCCAGTACTTC,CASSLAGTISETQYF,.,TRBV5-1,15,TRBJ2-5,.
TGTGCCAGCAGCTCGGACAGGGTAGGGGCCAACGTCCTGACTTTC,CASSSDRVGANVLTF,TRBD1,TRBV7-2,15,TRBJ2-6,.
TGTGCCAGCACCCCTAGGACAGCGAGCTCTGGAAACACCATATATTTT,CASTPRTASSGNTIYF,.,TRBV2,16,TRBJ1-3,.
TGTGCCAGCAGCCAAGATGGGGGCTCCTATGGCTACACCTTC,CASSQDGGSYGYTF,.,TRBV4-2,14,TRBJ1-2,.
TGTGCCAGCAGCCTAGATCCTGGGCAGGTTGGTGAAAAACTGTTTTTT,CASSLDPGQVGEKLFF,.,TRBV7-2,16,TRBJ1-4,.
TGTGCCAGCAGAGATACAAACAGGGGAACTGAAGCTTTCTTT,CASRDTNRGTEAFF,TRBD1,TRBV6-4,14,TRBJ1-1,.
TGTGCCAGCAGGCGGGTGAACACTGAAGCTTTCTTT,CASRRVNTEAFF,.,TRBV2,12,TRBJ1-1,.
TGTGCCAGCAGCGAGGGACAGGGAGGTTCACCCCTCCACTTT,CASSEGQGGSPLHF,TRBD1,TRBV6-4,14,TRBJ1-6,few
TGCGCCAGCAGCGAGACTAGTAGCTCCTACAATGAGCAGTTCTTC,CASSETSSSYNEQFF,.,TRBV5-1,15,TRBJ2-1,once
TGTGCCGGGGCACCGGACGGTAATCAGCCCCAGCATTTT,CAGAPDGNQPQHF,.,TRBV6-6,13,TRBJ1-5,.
TGTGCCAGCAGTTCACAGAGCGGGGGGCCGTACAATGAGCAGTTCTTC,CASSSQSGGPYNEQFF,TRBD2,TRBV28,16,TRBJ2-1,.
TGCGCCAGTCGGGGGGGCCTGGGCCCCTACGAGCAGTACTTC,CASRGGLGPYEQYF,TRBD2,TRBV5-1,14,TRBJ2-7,.
TGCGCCAGCAGCTCGGGAAGCGGGGGACCTACGCAGTATTTT,CASSSGSGGPTQYF,TRBD2,TRBV5-1,14,TRBJ2-3,.
TGTGCCAGTAGTATCCTCCGACTAGCGGGAGTCAATGAGCAGTTCTTC,CASSILRLAGVNEQFF,TRBD2,TRBV19,16,TRBJ2-1,.
TGTGCCAGCAGTTTCCCACAGGGAAATAACTATGGCTACACCTTC,CASSFPQGNNYGYTF,.,TRBV28,15,TRBJ1-2,.
TGTGCCAGCTCACCATTCAACAGGGAGTATGGCTACACCTTC,CASSPFNREYGYTF,.,TRBV18,14,TRBJ1-2,.
TGTGCCGGCAGTTTACCCTACCCACAGGGCGGTGGGGCTGAAGCTTTCTTT,CAGSLPYPQGGGAEAFF,.,TRBV28,17,TRBJ1-1,.
TGTGCCAGCAGCGGACAGGAACCTCAGGGGCTTTATTCACCCCTCCACTTT,CASSGQEPQGLYSPLHF,TRBD1,TRBV5-6,17,TRBJ1-6,.
TGTGCCAGCAGTTACTCCCAGGGGCTCTCTGGAAACACCATATATTTT,CASSYSQGLSGNTIYF,.,TRBV6-5,16,TRBJ1-3,.
TGCGCCAGCAGCTCGGCAGGGGGCAACTACGAGCAGTACTTC,CASSSAGGNYEQYF,TRBD1,TRBV5-1,14,TRBJ2-7,.
TGCGCCAGCAGCTCGAGGACAGAGAACTATGGCTACACCTTC,CASSSRTENYGYTF,.,TRBV5-1,14,TRBJ1-2,.
TGTGCCAGCAGCTTAGATGTCGGCCGAGAGCAGTACTTC,CASSLDVGREQYF,.,TRBV11-3,13,TRBJ2-7,.
TGTGCCAGCAGCAGGACCGGGACAGGGGTAAATCAGCCCCAGCATTTT,CASSRTGTGVNQPQHF,TRBD1,TRBV5-6,16,TRBJ1-5,.
TGTGCCAGCAGCTTACCCGGGCCCCCCTATGGCTACACCTTC,CASSLPGPPYGYTF,.,TRBV5-6,14,TRBJ1-2,few
TGTGCCAGTAGTATGGGCGTTACCGGGGAGCTGTTTTTT,CASSMGVTGELFF,.,TRBV19,13,TRBJ2-2,.
TGTGCCAGCAGTTTACGGGACGGCTATGGCTACACCTTC,CASSLRDGYGYTF,.,TRBV28,13,TRBJ1-2,.
TGTGCCTGGAGTGTACTGAGTGAAGCTTTCTTT,CAWSVLSEAFF,.,TRBV30,11,TRBJ1-1,.
TGTGCCAGCAGCTCCGCCGGGAGAGCGAATGGCTACACCTTC,CASSSAGRANGYTF,.,TRBV9,14,TRBJ1-2,.
TGTGCCAGCAGTCAAGCCGCTAGAGGGGACGCCTACGAGCAGTACTTC,CASSQAARGDAYEQYF,.,TRBV2,16,TRBJ2-7,.
TGTGCCAGCAGCTTTACTAGCGGGAGCAACGAGCAGTACTTC,CASSFTSGSNEQYF,TRBD2,TRBV7-9,14,TRBJ2-7,.
TGTGCCACCAGCAGAGATCTGAAAGGTGAAGCTTTCTTT,CATSRDLKGEAFF,.,TRBV15,13,TRBJ1-1,few
TGTGCCAGCAACAGTCAGGGGTCTGGGGAGACCCAGTACTTC,CASNSQGSGETQYF,.,TRBV11-2,14,TRBJ2-5,.
TGTGCCAGCAGTGAGGCTGATACCGGGCTAAGGGTAGAGACCCAGTACTTC,CASSEADTGLRVETQYF,.,TRBV6-1,17,TRBJ2-5,.
TGTGCCAGCAGCGTACGGACAGGGACCGGAAACACCATATATTTT,CASSVRTGTGNTIYF,TRBD1,TRBV7-2,15,TRBJ1-3,.
TGTGCCAGTAGTATAGAAAATAGGGTATATGGCTCCGGGGAGCTGTTTTTT,CASSIENRVYGSGELFF,.,TRBV19,17,TRBJ2-2,.
TGTGCCAGCAGTAGGGAAAAACTGCCCGTGTATGAGCAGTTCTTC,CASSREKLPVYEQFF,.,TRBV6-4,15,TRBJ2-1,.
TGTGCCTGGAGTGGTACAGGGGGCACTCAGCCCCAGCATTTT,CAWSGTGGTQPQHF,TRBD1,TRBV30,14,TRBJ1-5,.
TGTGCCAGCTCACTGAAGACAGGGGATTTTTCTGGCTACACCTTC,CASSLKTGDFSGYTF,TRBD1,TRBV18,15,TRBJ1-2,.
TGTGCCAGTAGTGACCAGGGGGCGGGCAATCAGCCCCAGCATTTT,CASSDQGAGNQPQHF,TRBD1,TRBV19,15,TRBJ1-5,.
TGCGCCAGCAGCTTGGGGAGGGTCCAAGAGACCCAGTACTTC,CASSLGRVQETQYF,.,TRBV5-1,14,TRBJ2-5,.
TGTGCCAGCAGTTACTCGACAGGGAGGAATGAAAAACTGTTTTTT,CASSYSTGRNEKLFF,TRBD1,TRBV6-6,15,TRBJ1-4,.
TGCGCCAGCAGATTAGAGCCAACTAATGAAAAACTGTTTTTT,CASRLEPTNEKLFF,.,TRBV5-1,14,TRBJ1-4,.
TGTGCCAGCAGCCAAGCCAGGGAGGGATTCACTGAAGCTTTCTTT,CASSQAREGFTEAFF,.,TRBV14,15,TRBJ1-1,.
TGTGCCAGCAGCACAGGGAGAGGTACGCAGTATTTT,CASSTGRGTQYF,.,TRBV7-3,12,TRBJ2-3,.
TGTGCCAGTAGCCAGGGGTTAGCACACACTGAAGCTTTCTTT,CASSQGLAHTEAFF,.,TRBV19,14,TRBJ1-1,.
TGTGCCAGCAGCACGACGGGGAAACAGCCCCAGCATTTT,CASSTTGKQPQHF,.,TRBV7-2,13,TRBJ1-5,.
TGCGCCAGCCTCAAAGGTTGGGAACCTACCTCTGGAAACACCATATATTTT,CASLKGWEPTSGNTIYF,.,TRBV10-2,17,TRBJ1-3,.